This T cell receptor (beta chain) emerged from a study of shared clonotypes between healthy human individuals (dated by TCRdb to about 2020). Some background on the complete study: The cohort comprised a couple of women and a few men aged 18 to 49 years. For each donor, CD4 naive and CD4 memory were each given three plates, CD8 naive was given two plates, and CD8 memory was given one plate. To estimate repertoire size and how much clonotypes are shared between individuals, the study performed deep sequencing of blood TCR repertoires from a few healthy adults. To increase sequencing depth and limit assay-specific biases, TCR repertoire library preparation and sequencing were carried out by different laboratories using diverse techniques. Each donor's leukapheresis produced roughly between roughly 0.94 and 9.5 billion PBMCs. What the work shows at the level of the full study, not this receptor alone: Pairwise subsampling led to the expectation that sequencing depth would affect the degree of clonotype sharing among donors. Sampling was restricted to blood, and TCR repertoires in tissue are likely to differ from TCR repertoires in blood. Because the study included only a small number of donors, the genetic and exposure-history diversity represented was limited. When a few donors were compared, the shared fraction of clonotypes was roughly 4.8% for naive CD4, approximately 3.3% for naive CD8, 2.3% for memory CD4, and roughly 0.4% for memory CD8. Incomplete sequencing was indicated by rarefaction of sorted-subset datasets, despite the large sequencing depth. Larger estimated clonotype richness was generally found for naive subsets than for memory subsets. Higher generation probabilities were observed for clonotypes shared by all four sorted-subset donors than for non-shared clonotypes.

CD8 naive samples were obtained by positive selection for CCR7 among CD45RO-negative cells, yielding a CD45RA+CCR7+ population from which TemRA cells were excluded. The donors were healthy, HIV-negative adults with no recently reported acute infections or vaccinations. Every donor was a Caucasian adult living in Nashville, Tennessee, USA. Blood was collected by leukapheresis, and PBMCs were isolated by Ficoll-Histopaque density gradient centrifugation and then cryopreserved in liquid nitrogen vapor phase. Analytical flow cytometry was used to check the purity and quantity of every magnetically sorted T cell population. From each sorted fraction, genomic DNA was isolated and quantified by UV absorbance on a Nanodrop 2000c. Spanning cysteine to phenylalanine, the CDR3 consists of 13 amino acids. This entry keeps only the CDR3 DNA: 39 bases, framed from base 1. V is reduced by 4 bases and J by 6 bases, leaving a spacing of 10 bases between them. CDR1 SNHLY and CDR2 FYNNEI are derived from the germline V gene.

Comments on this clone: Its specific antigen is unknown. No qualities accompany the bases; no much larger clone lies one base away.

TCR CDR3 regions were amplified from genomic DNA by multiplex PCR using the deep immunoSEQ assay. Extracted genomic DNA from each cell subset was distributed evenly across all wells of several immunoSEQ 96-well plates, and each plate was treated as a replicate. For sorted subsets, each replicate PCR was loaded with roughly 190 ng genomic DNA, equivalent to 30,000 to 35,000 T cell genomes. The purified libraries were quantified using a Qubit 3.0 fluorometer, sized with a Bioanalyzer 2100, and then quantified again using the KAPA Library Quantification kit. Every immunoSEQ 96-well plate was sequenced on a separate single-read 150-cycle Illumina NextSeq 550 flow cell. In the original analysis: Because the immunoSEQ output held only junctional sequences and lacked quality scores, the filtering could not match the filtering applied to full-length reads. To assign V/J genes and CDR3, sequences were annotated against IMGT germline references using PyIR, a Python wrapper for IgBLAST v1.9. Reads were removed for weak V/J assignments (E-value above 1e-6), missing CDR3, stop codons, out-of-frame junctions, or ambiguous translated residues. V3J clonotypes were defined by identical inferred V gene, J gene, and CDR3 amino acid sequence. To compute the percentage overlap between repertoires, the number of shared unique clonotypes was divided by the size of the smaller repertoire. Three approaches were used to assess repertoire richness: RTK rarefaction, the Chao1 estimator, and Recon v2.1 estimates of unobserved clonotypes. For all TCRbeta clonotypes obtained by the gDNA method from several donors, generation probabilities were computed with OLGA. The table comes from immuneACCESS by way of TCRdb, which keeps in-frame sequences with V and J called. Part of the clones is missing from these tables; in studies checked, under half for an unresolved V gene and the rest for unknown reasons. V and J calls and clone size are copied from that table; D and trimming were computed from the DNA. Within this sample are around 2,000,000 clones, with approximately 94% of them counted one time only. Roughly 1.2% of the sample lies in the top ten.

The chain employs TRBV2 and TRBJ2-1; TRBD1 is possibly the D segment (5 matching bases). This clonotype originated in a man between 18 and 29 years old in good health. The sample consisted of naive CD8+ T cells sorted from blood. The cell subset or site tag for this specimen amounts to: CD45RA+CCR7+. The base sequence is TGTGCCAGCAGTGCAGGGTTAGGCAATGAGCAGTTCTTC. This codes for CASSAGLGNEQFF.